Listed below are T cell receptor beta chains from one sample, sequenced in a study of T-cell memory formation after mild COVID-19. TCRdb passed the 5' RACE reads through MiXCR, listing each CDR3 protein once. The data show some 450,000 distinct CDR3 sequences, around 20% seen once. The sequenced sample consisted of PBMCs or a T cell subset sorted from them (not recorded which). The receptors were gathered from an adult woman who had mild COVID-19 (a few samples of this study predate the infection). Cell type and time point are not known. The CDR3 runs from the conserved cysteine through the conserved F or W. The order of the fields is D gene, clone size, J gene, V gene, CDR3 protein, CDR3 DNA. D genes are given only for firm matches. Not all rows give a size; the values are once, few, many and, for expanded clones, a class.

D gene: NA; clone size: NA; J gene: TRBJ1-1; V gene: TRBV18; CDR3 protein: CATQAAMNTEAFF; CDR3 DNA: TGTGCCACCCAAGCGGCGATGAACACTGAAGCTTTCTTT
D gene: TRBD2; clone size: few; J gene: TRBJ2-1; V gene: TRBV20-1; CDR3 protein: CSARPVRAGGGYNEQFF; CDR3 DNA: TGCAGTGCTAGACCAGTCCGAGCGGGAGGGGGCTACAATGAGCAGTTCTTC
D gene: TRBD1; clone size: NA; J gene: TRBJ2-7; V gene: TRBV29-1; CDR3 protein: CSVEGTGYSYEQYF; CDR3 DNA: TGCAGCGTTGAAGGGACAGGATACTCCTACGAGCAGTACTTC
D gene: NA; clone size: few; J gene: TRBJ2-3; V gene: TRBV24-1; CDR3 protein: CATSDGGGLRTDTQYF; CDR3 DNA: TGTGCCACCAGTGATGGCGGGGGCCTTCGCACAGATACGCAGTATTTT
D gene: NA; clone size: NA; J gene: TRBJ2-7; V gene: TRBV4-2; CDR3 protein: CASSPGLGSSYEQYF; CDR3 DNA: TGTGCCAGCAGCCCAGGCCTGGGAAGCTCCTACGAGCAGTACTTC
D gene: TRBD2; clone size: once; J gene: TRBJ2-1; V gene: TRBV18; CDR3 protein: CASSLLAGTSGRMNNEQFF; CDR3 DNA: TGTGCCAGCTCACTACTCGCCGGGACTAGCGGGAGAATGAACAATGAGCAGTTCTTC
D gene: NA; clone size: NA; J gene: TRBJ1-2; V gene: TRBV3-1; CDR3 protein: CASSQDGRLTYGYTF; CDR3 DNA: TGTGCCAGCAGCCAAGATGGGCGGCTAACCTATGGCTACACCTTC
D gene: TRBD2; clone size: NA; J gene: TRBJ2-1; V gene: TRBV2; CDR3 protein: CASRDLTSGSSYNEQFF; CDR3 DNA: TGTGCCAGCAGGGACTTGACTAGCGGGAGCTCCTACAATGAGCAGTTCTTC
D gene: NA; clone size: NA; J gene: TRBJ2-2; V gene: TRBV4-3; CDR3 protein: CASSQGLVEHGELFF; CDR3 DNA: TGCGCCAGCAGCCAAGGACTGGTCGAACACGGGGAGCTGTTTTTT
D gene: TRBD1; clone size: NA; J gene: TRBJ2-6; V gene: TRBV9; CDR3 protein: CASSVLDRVNLPNVLTF; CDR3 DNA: TGTGCCAGCAGCGTGTTGGACAGGGTCAATCTCCCCAACGTCCTGACTTTC
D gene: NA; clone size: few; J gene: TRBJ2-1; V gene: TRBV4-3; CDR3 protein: CASSQDAKSSYNEQFF; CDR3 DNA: TGCGCCAGCAGCCAAGACGCCAAAAGCTCCTACAATGAGCAGTTCTTC
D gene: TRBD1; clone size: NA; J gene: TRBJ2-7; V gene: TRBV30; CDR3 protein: CAGTAPKYEQYF; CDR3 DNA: TGTGCCGGGACAGCTCCCAAGTACGAGCAGTACTTC
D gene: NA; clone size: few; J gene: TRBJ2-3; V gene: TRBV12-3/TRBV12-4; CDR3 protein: CASSSGVGGHTQYF; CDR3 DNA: TGTGCCAGCAGCTCGGGCGTGGGGGGTCATACGCAGTATTTT
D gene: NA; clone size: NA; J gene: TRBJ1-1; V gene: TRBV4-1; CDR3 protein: CASSQERNRLMNTEAFF; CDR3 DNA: TGCGCCAGCAGCCAAGAACGTAACAGGCTTATGAACACTGAAGCTTTCTTT
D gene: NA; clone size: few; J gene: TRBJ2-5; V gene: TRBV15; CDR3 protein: CATSSGKIGGPETQYF; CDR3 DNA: TGTGCCACCAGCAGTGGAAAAATTGGGGGGCCTGAGACCCAGTACTTC
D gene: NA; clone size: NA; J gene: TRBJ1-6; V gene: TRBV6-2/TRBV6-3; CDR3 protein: CASSAGLVWNSPLHF; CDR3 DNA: TGTGCCAGCAGCGCGGGCCTCGTGTGGAATTCACCCCTCCACTTT
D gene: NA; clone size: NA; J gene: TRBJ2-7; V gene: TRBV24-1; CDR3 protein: CATSDGLSYEQYF; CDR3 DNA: TGTGCCACCAGTGATGGGTTAAGCTACGAGCAGTACTTC
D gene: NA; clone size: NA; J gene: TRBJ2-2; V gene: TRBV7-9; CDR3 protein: CASRRDSTGELFF; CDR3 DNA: TGTGCCAGCCGCCGGGACTCCACCGGGGAGCTGTTTTTT
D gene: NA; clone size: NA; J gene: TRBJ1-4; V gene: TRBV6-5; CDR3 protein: CASSYDRVNEKLFF; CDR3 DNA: TGTGCCAGCAGTTACGATAGGGTTAATGAAAAACTGTTTTTT
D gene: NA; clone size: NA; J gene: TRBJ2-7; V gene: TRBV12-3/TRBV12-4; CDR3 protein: CASTWTGGYEQYF; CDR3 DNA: TGTGCCAGCACCTGGACTGGGGGTTACGAGCAGTACTTC
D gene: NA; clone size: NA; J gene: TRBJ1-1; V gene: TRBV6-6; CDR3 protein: CASSSFNTNTEAFF; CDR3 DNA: TGTGCCAGCAGTTCATTCAACACGAACACTGAAGCTTTCTTT
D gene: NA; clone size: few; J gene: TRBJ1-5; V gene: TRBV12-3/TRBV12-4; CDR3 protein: CASSLARVRAQHF; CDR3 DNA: TGTGCCAGCAGTTTAGCGAGAGTCAGGGCCCAGCATTTT
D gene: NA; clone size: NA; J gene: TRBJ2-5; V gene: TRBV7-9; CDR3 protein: CASSPRRGQETQYF; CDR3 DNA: TGTGCCAGCAGCCCCCGCCGGGGCCAAGAGACCCAGTACTTC
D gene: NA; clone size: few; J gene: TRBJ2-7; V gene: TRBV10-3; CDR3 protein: CAISGDKSHNYEQYF; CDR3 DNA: TGTGCCATCAGCGGGGACAAGTCCCACAACTACGAGCAGTACTTC
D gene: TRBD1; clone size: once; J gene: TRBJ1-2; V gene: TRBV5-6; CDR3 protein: CASRDTGTGGYGYTF; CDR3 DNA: TGTGCCAGCAGAGACACCGGGACAGGGGGCTATGGCTACACCTTC
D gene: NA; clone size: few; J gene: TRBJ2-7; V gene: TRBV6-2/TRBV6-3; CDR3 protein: CASSYSPDAYEQYF; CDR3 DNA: TGTGCCAGCAGTTACTCCCCGGATGCCTACGAGCAGTACTTC
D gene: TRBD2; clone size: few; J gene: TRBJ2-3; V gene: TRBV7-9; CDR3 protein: CASSLFVAGTADTQYF; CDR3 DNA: TGTGCCAGCAGCTTATTCGTAGCGGGAACCGCAGATACGCAGTATTTT
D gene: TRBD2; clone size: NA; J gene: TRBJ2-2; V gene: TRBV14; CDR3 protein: CASSLTSGTNTGELFF; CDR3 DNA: TGTGCCAGCAGCCTTACTAGCGGGACGAACACCGGGGAGCTGTTTTTT
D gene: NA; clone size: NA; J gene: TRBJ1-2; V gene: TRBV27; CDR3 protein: CASSSGRSLNYGYTF; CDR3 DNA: TGTGCCAGCAGTTCCGGACGGAGCTTAAACTATGGCTACACCTTC
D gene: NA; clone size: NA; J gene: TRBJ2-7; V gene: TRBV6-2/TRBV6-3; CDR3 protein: CASSSQPLARKVYEQYF; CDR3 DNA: TGTGCCAGCAGTTCCCAACCACTAGCACGGAAAGTCTACGAGCAGTACTTC
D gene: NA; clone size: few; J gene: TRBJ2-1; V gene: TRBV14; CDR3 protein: CASGRSGLTNEQFF; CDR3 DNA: TGTGCCAGCGGTAGATCGGGACTGACCAATGAGCAGTTCTTC
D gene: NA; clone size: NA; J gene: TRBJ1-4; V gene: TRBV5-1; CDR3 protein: CASSLTGRANEKLFF; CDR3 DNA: TGCGCCAGCAGCTTGACAGGTCGTGCTAATGAAAAACTGTTTTTT
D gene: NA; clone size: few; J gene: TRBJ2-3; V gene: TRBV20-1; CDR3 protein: CSARDNPGLYF; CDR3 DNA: TGCAGTGCTAGAGACAACCCGGGGTTATATTTT
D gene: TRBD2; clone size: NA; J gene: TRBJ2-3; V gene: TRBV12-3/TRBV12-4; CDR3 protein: CASSPNLAVGGDTQYF; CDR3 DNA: TGTGCCAGCAGTCCTAACCTAGCGGTGGGAGGAGATACGCAGTATTTT
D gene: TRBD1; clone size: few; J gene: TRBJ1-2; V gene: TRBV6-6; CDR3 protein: CASTIDRGIDGYTF; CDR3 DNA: TGTGCCAGCACCATCGACAGGGGGATCGATGGCTACACCTTC
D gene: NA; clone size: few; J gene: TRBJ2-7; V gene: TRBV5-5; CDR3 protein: CASSANSYEQYF; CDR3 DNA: TGTGCCAGCAGCGCTAACTCCTACGAGCAGTACTTC
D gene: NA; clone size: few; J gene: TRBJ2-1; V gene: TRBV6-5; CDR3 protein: CASSYYRSSYNEQFF; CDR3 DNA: TGTGCCAGCAGTTACTATCGGAGCTCCTACAATGAGCAGTTCTTC
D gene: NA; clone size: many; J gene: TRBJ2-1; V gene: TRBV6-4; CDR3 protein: CASSDSVGEGRNEQFF; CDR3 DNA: TGTGCCAGCAGTGACTCAGTGGGAGAAGGGCGGAATGAGCAGTTCTTC
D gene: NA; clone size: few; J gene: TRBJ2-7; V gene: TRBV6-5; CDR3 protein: CASSRQDTPSYEQYF; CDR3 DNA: TGTGCCAGCAGTCGCCAAGACACACCCTCCTACGAGCAGTACTTC
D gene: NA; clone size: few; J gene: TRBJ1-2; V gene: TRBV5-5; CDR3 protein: CASSFLGRTSNYGYTF; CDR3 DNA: TGTGCCAGCAGCTTTCTGGGAAGGACCTCTAACTATGGCTACACCTTC
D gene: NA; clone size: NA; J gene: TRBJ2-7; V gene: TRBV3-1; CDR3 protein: CASSSQGGGDEQYF; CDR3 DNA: TGTGCCAGCAGCTCCCAGGGAGGGGGGGACGAGCAGTACTTC